This T cell receptor beta chain was identified in a study of OX40 agonist ivuxolimab in advanced cancers. As for the study in general: Dose-escalation patients were diagnosed with hepatocellular carcinoma, melanoma, renal cell cancer or head and neck cancer.

As for this clone: The antigen remains unidentified.

Study findings and constraints: CD4+ and CD8+ T cells in blood underwent clonal expansion by week 6 at 0.1 to 3.0 mg/kg. Averaged across samples, CD8+ T cells carried more expanded clones than CD4+ did.

The CDR3 has 16 residues. Per the germline V gene, CDR1 is LNHDA and CDR2 is SQIVND (reference sequence). Trimming shortened V by 7 bases and J by 7 bases, and 22 bases separated the two germline ends. Repertoires were generated with immunoSEQ multiplex PCR, while TCRdb's copy carries only in-frame clones and drops some. The top ten hold less than 0.7% of the sample, which has 60,000 to 85,000 clones, more than 75% seen once. Patients were ruled out by autoimmune disease history or systemic immunosuppression. This TCR derives from an adult with an advanced solid tumor such as melanoma, head and neck, liver or kidney cancer. Here the sequenced sample was CD4+ or CD8+ T cells sorted from blood, taken in a trial of the OX40 agonist ivuxolimab. The genes are TRBV19 and TRBJ1-4; no reliable D call. The CDR3 spells CASTPSGWFQGEKLFF. CDR3 DNA: TGTGCCAGTACCCCCTCGGGATGGTTTCAAGGTGAAAAACTGTTTTTT.